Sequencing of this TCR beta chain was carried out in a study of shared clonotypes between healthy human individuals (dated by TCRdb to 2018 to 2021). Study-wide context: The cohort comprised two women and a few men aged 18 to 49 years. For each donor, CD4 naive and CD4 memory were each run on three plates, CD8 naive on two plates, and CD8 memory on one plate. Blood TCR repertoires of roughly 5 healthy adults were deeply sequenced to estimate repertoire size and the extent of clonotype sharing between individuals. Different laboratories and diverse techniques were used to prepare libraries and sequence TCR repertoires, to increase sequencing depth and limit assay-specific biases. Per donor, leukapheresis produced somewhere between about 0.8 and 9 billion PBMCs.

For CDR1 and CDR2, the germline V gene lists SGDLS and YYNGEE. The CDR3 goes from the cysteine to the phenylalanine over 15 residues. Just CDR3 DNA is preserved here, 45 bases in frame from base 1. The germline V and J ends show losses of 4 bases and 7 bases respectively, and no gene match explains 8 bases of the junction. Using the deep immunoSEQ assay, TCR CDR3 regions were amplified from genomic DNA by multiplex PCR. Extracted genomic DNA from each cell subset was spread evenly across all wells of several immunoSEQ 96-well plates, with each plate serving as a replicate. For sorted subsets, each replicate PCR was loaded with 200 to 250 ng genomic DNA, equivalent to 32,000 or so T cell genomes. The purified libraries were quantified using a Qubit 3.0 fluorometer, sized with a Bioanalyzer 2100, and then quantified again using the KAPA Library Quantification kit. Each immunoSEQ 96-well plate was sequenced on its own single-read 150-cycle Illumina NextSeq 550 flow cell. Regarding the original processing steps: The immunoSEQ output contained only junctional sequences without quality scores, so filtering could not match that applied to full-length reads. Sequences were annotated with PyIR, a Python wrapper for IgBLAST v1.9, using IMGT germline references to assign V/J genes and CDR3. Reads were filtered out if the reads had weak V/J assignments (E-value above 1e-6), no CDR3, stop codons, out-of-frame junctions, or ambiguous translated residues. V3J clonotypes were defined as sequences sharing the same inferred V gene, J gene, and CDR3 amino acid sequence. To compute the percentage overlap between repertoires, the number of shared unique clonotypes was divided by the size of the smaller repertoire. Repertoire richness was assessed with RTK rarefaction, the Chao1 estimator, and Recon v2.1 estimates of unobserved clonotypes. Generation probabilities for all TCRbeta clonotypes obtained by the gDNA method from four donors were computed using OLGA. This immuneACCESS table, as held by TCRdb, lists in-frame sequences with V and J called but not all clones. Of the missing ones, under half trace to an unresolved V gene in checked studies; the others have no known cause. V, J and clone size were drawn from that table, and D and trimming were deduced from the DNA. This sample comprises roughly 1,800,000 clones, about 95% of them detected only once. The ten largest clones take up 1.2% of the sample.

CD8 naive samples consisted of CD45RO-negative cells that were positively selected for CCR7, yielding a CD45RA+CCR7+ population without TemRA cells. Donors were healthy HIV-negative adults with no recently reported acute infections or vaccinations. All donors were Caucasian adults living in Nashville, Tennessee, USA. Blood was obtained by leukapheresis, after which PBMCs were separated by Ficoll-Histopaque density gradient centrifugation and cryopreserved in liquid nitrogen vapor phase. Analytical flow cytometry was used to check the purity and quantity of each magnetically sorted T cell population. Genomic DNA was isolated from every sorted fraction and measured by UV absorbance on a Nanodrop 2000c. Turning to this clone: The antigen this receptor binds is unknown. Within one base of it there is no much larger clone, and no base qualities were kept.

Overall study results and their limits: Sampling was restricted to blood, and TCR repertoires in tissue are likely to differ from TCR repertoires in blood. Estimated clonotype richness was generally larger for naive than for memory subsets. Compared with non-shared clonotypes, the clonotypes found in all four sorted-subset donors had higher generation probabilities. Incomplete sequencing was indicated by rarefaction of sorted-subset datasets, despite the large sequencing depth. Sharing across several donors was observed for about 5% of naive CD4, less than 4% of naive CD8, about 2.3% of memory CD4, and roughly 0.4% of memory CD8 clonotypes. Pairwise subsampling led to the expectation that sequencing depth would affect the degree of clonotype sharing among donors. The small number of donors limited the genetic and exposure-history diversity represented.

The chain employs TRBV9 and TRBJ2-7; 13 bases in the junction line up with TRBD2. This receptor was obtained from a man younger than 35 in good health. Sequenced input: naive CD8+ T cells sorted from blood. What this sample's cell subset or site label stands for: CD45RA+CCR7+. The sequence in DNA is TGTGCCAGCAGCACAACTAGCGGGGGGGCGGCTGAGCAGTACTTC. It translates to CASSTTSGGAAEQYF.